A single sample is the source of the 3 T cell receptor beta chains below, sequenced in a study of blood T cell repertoires in COVID-19. The protocol was immunoSEQ multiplex PCR, while the TCRdb copy is restricted to in-frame clones and leaves out a portion. Among around 230,000 clones listed, about 80% were seen once. The sample consisted of peripheral blood. The receptors here all came from an elderly woman with acute or convalescent COVID-19.

V is TRBV6-6 and J is TRBJ2-1, with D unclear. In germline, CDR1 is MNHNY, CDR2 SVGAGI (reference sequence). The ends were cut back, 2 bases at V and 2 bases at J, with 10 bases in the middle. CDR3 size: 15 residues. CDR3 loop: CASSYEPRPYNEQFF. CDR3 coding DNA: TGTGCCAGCAGTTACGAGCCCCGCCCCTACAATGAGCAGTTCTTC.

The chain couples TRBV10-1 to TRBJ1-1; D is undetermined. This CDR3 region has 11 residues. Trimming took 5 bases from V and 9 from J, leaving 10 bases between them. CDR1 is WNHNN and CDR2 is SYGVQD in the germline V gene (reference sequence). The CDR3 loop is CASSSGLQAFF. The CDR3 bases are TGCGCCAGCAGTTCAGGTTTACAAGCTTTCTTT.

V and J are TRBV11-1 and TRBJ1-1, with no clear D. Trimming left V 2 bases short and J 12 bases short, with 16 bases between. The V gene's germline CDR1 is SGHAT and CDR2 FQDESV (reference sequence). The CDR3 sequence is 13 residues long. The CDR3 DNA sequence: TGTGCCAGCAGCTTATTGGTCGGGGTAGAAACTTTCTTT. Translation: CASSLLVGVETFF.